This T cell receptor beta chain was recovered during a study of control samples from healthy donors and cancer patients. The method was immunoSEQ multiplex PCR; TCRdb's version includes in-frame clones alone and lacks a portion of them. The repertoire holds around 28,000 clones, with about 86% as singletons. CDR1 is SGHDT, CDR2 YYEEEE, per germline. The CDR3 is made up of 12 amino acids. V lost 4 bases and J lost 7, with 11 bases in between. The sample comprised PBMCs. This receptor was obtained from a middle-aged woman with lung cancer. The J gene is TRBJ1-1, the V gene TRBV5-6; no clear D. The CDR3 coding sequence is TGTGCCAGCAGCGGAAGAGAAGATGAAGCTTTCTTT. Its translation: CASSGREDEAFF.